These 19 T cell receptor beta chains originate from one sample sequenced in a study of blood T cell repertoires in COVID-19. TCRdb's copy holds only in-frame clones and misses some; the assay was immunoSEQ multiplex PCR. The sample has 37,000 or so clones; roughly 78% are singletons. Sequenced material: peripheral blood. The source is a man aged 55 to 70 with acute or convalescent COVID-19.

The chain uses TRBV12-3 or TRBV12-4 and TRBJ2-1, with 11 nucleotides matching TRBD2. This CDR3 contains 13 residues. Trimming at V came to 6 bases and at J to 9 bases, leaving 4 bases not matched to a gene. In DNA, the CDR3 is TGTGCCAGCAGGATCGGGACTAGCGGTGAGCAGTTCTTC. This codes for CASRIGTSGEQFF.

This rearrangement joins TRBV29-1 to TRBJ1-2; 7 positions match TRBD1. The J segment lost 4 bases and the V segment lost 2 bases, leaving 7 bases of the junction unmatched. Germline values: CDR1 SQVTM, CDR2 ANQGSEA. The CDR3 consists of 14 residues. The CDR3 DNA is TGCAGCGTTGAAACTTCAGGGGGTATCTATGGCTACACCTTC. Amino acids: CSVETSGGIYGYTF.

This clone was detected a few times. This chain joins TRBV5-5 and TRBJ2-1, with 7 bases aligning to TRBD2. Germline assignment: CDR1 SGHKS and CDR2 YYEKEE (reference sequence). Losses at the gene ends were 4 bases for V and 2 bases for J; bases not matched to a gene: 6. This CDR3 comprises 15 residues. The CDR3 loop reads CASSAGSGTYNEQFF. The CDR3 DNA sequence: TGTGCCAGCAGCGCAGGCAGCGGGACCTACAATGAGCAGTTCTTC.

The chain combines TRBV11-2 with TRBJ2-5, with 7 bases identical to TRBD1. The junction had 17 bases not matched to a gene; V was cut back by 8 bases and J by 5 bases. The CDR3 totals 16 residues. Germline V lookup: CDR1 SGHAT, CDR2 FQNNGV. CDR3 protein: CASSPSGQTPRETQYF. CDR3 DNA: TGTGCCAGCTCACCGTCGGGACAGACGCCCCGGGAGACCCAGTACTTC.

The rearrangement links TRBV7-9 to TRBJ1-1; 12 bases agree with TRBD1. CDR3 length equals 14 residues. The junction had 6 bases not matched to a gene; V was cut back by 10 bases and J by 3 bases. Germline lookup yields CDR1 SEHNR and CDR2 FQNEAQ (reference sequence). The DNA for the CDR3 is TGTGCCAAGGGACAGGGGGCGTTGGACACTGAAGCTTTCTTT. This encodes CAKGQGALDTEAFF.

V is TRBV19 and J is TRBJ1-6; D may be TRBD1 (6 bases). Looked up from germline, CDR1 is LNHDA and CDR2 is SQIVND (reference sequence). The V gene lost 5 bases and the J gene lost 4 bases, with 18 bases spanning the gap. The CDR3 totals 17 residues. CDR3 residues: CASSRISGDSYNSPLHF. DNA for the CDR3: TGTGCCAGTAGTCGTATATCAGGGGATTCATATAATTCACCCCTCCACTTT.

The V and J genes are TRBV7-8 and TRBJ2-6; 8 positions match TRBD1. CDR1 is SGHVS and CDR2 is FQNEAQ in the germline V gene. V gave up 5 bases and J gave up 0 bases; unmatched junction bases: 9. The CDR3 length is 18 residues. CDR3 in amino acids: CASSPGTGLISGANVLTF. The CDR3 DNA follows: TGTGCCAGCAGCCCTGGGACAGGCCTTATCTCTGGGGCCAACGTCCTGACTTTC.

The rearrangement uses TRBV12-3 or TRBV12-4 and TRBJ1-2, with 9 positions matching TRBD1. The CDR3 loop spans 13 amino acids. J lost 8 bases, V lost 3 bases, and 4 bases had no gene match. The CDR3, as DNA: TGTGCCAGCAGTTTCGACAGGGGGGTAGGCTACACCTTC. Translated: CASSFDRGVGYTF.

Here the CDR3 reads CASTEQDRVEETQYF. The CDR3 bases are TGTGCCAGCACCGAACAAGACAGGGTTGAGGAGACCCAGTACTTC. This chain links TRBV5-4 with TRBJ2-5; TRBD1 matches 7 bases. V dropped 6 bases and J dropped 5; count of bases not matched to a gene: 13. Looked up from germline, CDR1 is SGHNT and CDR2 is YYREEE (reference sequence). The CDR3 consists of 15 residues.

This chain uses TRBV7-9 with TRBJ1-1; D is possibly TRBD1 (5 bases). The germline V gene has CDR1 SEHNR and CDR2 FQNEAQ (reference sequence). V lost 5 bases to trimming and J lost 4 bases, with 14 bases between them. The CDR3 has 14 amino acids. The CDR3 region is CASSQTGGGTEAFF. The CDR3 nucleotides are TGTGCCAGCAGCCAAACGGGGGGAGGCACTGAAGCTTTCTTT.

The chain employs TRBV6-5 and TRBJ2-1; TRBD2 agrees at 10 bases. The CDR3 consists of 15 residues. Germline-derived CDR1 and CDR2 are MNHEY and SVGAGI. With V trimmed by 6 bases and J by 3 bases, 5 bases remained unmatched. The CDR3 nucleotides read TGTGCCAGCAGCTCACTAGCGGGATACTACAATGAGCAGTTCTTC. Amino acids: CASSSLAGYYNEQFF.

This chain uses TRBV11-3 with TRBJ2-2; 9 positions match TRBD1. The CDR3 covers 14 residues. Per germline, CDR1 SGHNT and CDR2 YENEEA. V was clipped by 7 bases and J by 5 bases; unmatched bases: 5. CDR3 region: CASTRTGVTGELFF. CDR3 sequence (DNA): TGTGCCAGCACCCGGACAGGGGTGACCGGGGAGCTGTTTTTT.

The CDR3 protein is CASSQEGGEKLFF. The DNA for the CDR3 is TGTGCCAGCAGCCAAGAGGGGGGAGAAAAACTGTTTTTT. V gene TRBV3-1 (or the pseudogene TRBV3-2) combines with J gene TRBJ1-4; D perhaps matches TRBD1 (5 bases). The V gene's germline CDR1 is LGHDT and CDR2 YNNKEL (reference sequence). Trimming pared 0 bases from V and 8 bases from J, leaving 7 bases between. The CDR3 sequence is 13 residues long.

V and J are TRBV4-3 and TRBJ1-4; 10 positions agree with TRBD1. This CDR3 has 17 residues. Germline V lookup: CDR1 LGHNA, CDR2 YSLEER. Trimming cost V 4 bases and J 2 bases; bases outside gene matches: 7. The CDR3 coding sequence is TGCGCCAGCAGCCCCGGGACAGGGGTGAACACTAATGAAAAACTGTTTTTT. It encodes CASSPGTGVNTNEKLFF.

V gene TRBV13 combines with J gene TRBJ2-3, with 15 bases aligning to TRBD2. The CDR3 is 19 amino acids. Per germline, CDR1 PRHDT and CDR2 FYEKMQ (reference sequence). The V and J ends lost 1 base and 3 bases, in that order; junction bases with no gene match: 8. CDR3 in DNA: TGTGCCAGCAGCTTAGTCGGGGTGGGGACTAGCGGGAGGACAGATACGCAGTATTTT. It is translated as CASSLVGVGTSGRTDTQYF.

This rearrangement joins TRBV2 to TRBJ2-3, with 9 bases fitting TRBD2. Germline-derived CDR1 and CDR2 are SNHLY and FYNNEI. The CDR3 consists of 14 residues. V was clipped by 9 bases and J by 0 bases; unmatched bases: 4. The CDR3 nucleotides are TGTGCCAGGACTAGCGGAACTAGCACAGATACGCAGTATTTT. Amino acids: CARTSGTSTDTQYF. Filled out from reference TRBV2 and TRBJ2-3, the complete variable domain reads EPEVTQTPSHQVTQMGQEVILRCVPISNHLYFYWYRQILGQKVEFLVSFYNNEISEKSEIFDDQFSVERPDGSNFTLKIRSTKLEDSAMYFCARTSGTSTDTQYFGPGTRLTVL.

The chain has TRBV7-8 and TRBJ1-1; 7 positions agree with TRBD1. Trimming removed 5 bases from V and 2 bases from J; junction bases left unmatched: 8. The CDR3 length is 15 residues. Germline assignment: CDR1 SGHVS and CDR2 FQNEAQ. The CDR3 loop is CASSPRDSENTEAFF. The CDR3 DNA reads TGTGCCAGCAGCCCCCGGGACAGCGAAAACACTGAAGCTTTCTTT.

This clone was counted a few times. This chain connects TRBV3-1 (or the pseudogene TRBV3-2) to TRBJ2-3; 9 nucleotides match TRBD2. Germline CDR1 and CDR2: LGHDT and YNNKEL (reference sequence). This CDR3 has 16 residues. V gave up 0 bases and J gave up 0 bases; unmatched junction bases: 1. The CDR3 region is CASSQDLAGSTDTQYF. DNA for the CDR3: TGTGCCAGCAGCCAAGATCTAGCGGGAAGCACAGATACGCAGTATTTT.

The V gene is TRBV7-8, the J gene TRBJ2-2; TRBD2 might be the D (6 bases). CDR3 size: 16 residues. The V end was cut by 5 bases, the J end by 2 bases, with 15 bases between. The germline gives CDR1 SGHVS, CDR2 FQNEAQ. The CDR3 nucleotides are TGTGCCAGCAGCCCCGGGGGTAGCGGAAACACCGGGGAGCTGTTTTTT. This translates into CASSPGGSGNTGELFF.